This is a list of T cell receptor beta chains from one sample in a study of T cell responses to AZD1222 COVID-19 vaccine. Assay used: immunoSEQ multiplex PCR; TCRdb lists only in-frame clones, some missing. The profile shows about 140,000 clones, roughly 92% of them singletons. Here the sequenced sample was peripheral blood, taken on day 0 of AZD1222 vaccination. The origin of the receptors is an adult in good health. CDR3s include the opening cysteine and the closing phenylalanine or tryptophan. D genes are given only for firm matches. Where a row states a size, it is once, few, many or the class of an expanded clone; other rows omit it.

CDR3	DNA	size	V	J	D
CASSQYSSRGGGSDTQYF	TGCGCCAGCAGCCAGTACTCCTCGCGGGGTGGGGGATCAGATACGCAGTATTTT	NA	TRBV4-1	TRBJ2-3	NA
CASSPSGGDTDTQYF	TGTGCCAGTAGTCCCTCAGGGGGGGACACAGATACGCAGTATTTT	NA	TRBV19	TRBJ2-3	NA
CASSLPSGSISEQYF	TGTGCCAGCAGTCTTCCCAGCGGGAGTATCTCCGAGCAGTACTTC	NA	TRBV25-1	TRBJ2-7	TRBD2
CASSFWLAGGSYNEQFF	TGTGCCAGCAGTTTTTGGCTAGCGGGGGGATCCTACAATGAGCAGTTCTTC	NA	TRBV28	TRBJ2-1	TRBD2
CASSQDWLAGYNEQFF	TGCGCCAGCAGCCAAGACTGGCTAGCGGGTTACAATGAGCAGTTCTTC	once	TRBV4-1	TRBJ2-1	TRBD2
CASSIVFPPSQEQFF	TGTGCCAGTAGTATAGTATTCCCTCCGTCTCAAGAGCAGTTCTTC	NA	TRBV19	TRBJ2-1	NA
CASSYGGFNSPLHF	TGTGCCAGCAGTTATGGGGGCTTTAATTCACCCCTCCACTTT	NA	TRBV6-2/TRBV6-3	TRBJ1-6	NA
CASSQGGLREYQETQYF	TGCGCCAGCAGCCAAGGGGGGTTGCGGGAGTACCAAGAGACCCAGTACTTC	NA	TRBV4-1	TRBJ2-5	TRBD2
CASSAQTGGTEAFF	TGTGCCAGCAGCGCGCAGACAGGGGGGACTGAAGCTTTCTTT	few	TRBV9	TRBJ1-1	TRBD1
CASRWTGPGGYTF	TGTGCCAGCAGGTGGACAGGGCCGGGGGGCTACACCTTC	NA	TRBV12-3/TRBV12-4	TRBJ1-2	TRBD1
CASRNTANQPQHF	TGTGCCAGCAGGAACACCGCCAATCAGCCCCAGCATTTT	NA	TRBV12-3/TRBV12-4	TRBJ1-5	NA
CASGLEGSLYGYTF	TGCGCCAGCGGCTTGGAAGGGTCCCTCTATGGCTACACCTTC	NA	TRBV5-1	TRBJ1-2	NA
CASSLTGLVGELFF	TGTGCCAGCAGTTTAACCGGACTAGTAGGGGAGCTGTTTTTT	NA	TRBV28	TRBJ2-2	TRBD2
CASSKGQIEGGYTF	TGCGCCAGCAGCAAAGGGCAGATCGAGGGCGGCTACACCTTC	NA	TRBV5-1	TRBJ1-2	NA
CASSQSGRAGGGNEQFF	TGTGCCAGCAGCCAATCTGGGAGGGCGGGTGGTGGGAATGAGCAGTTCTTC	NA	TRBV3-1/TRBV3-2	TRBJ2-1	TRBD2
CASSLEDYEQYF	TGTGCCAGCAGCTTGGAGGATTACGAGCAGTACTTC	NA	TRBV5-6	TRBJ2-7	NA
CASSIDRDQQYF	TGTGCCAGCAGTATAGACAGGGATCAGCAGTACTTC	NA	TRBV5-4	TRBJ2-7	TRBD1
CASSRAEQETQYF	TGCGCCAGCAGCCGGGCAGAACAAGAGACCCAGTACTTC	NA	TRBV5-1	TRBJ2-5	NA
CASSLRGQPQHF	TGTGCCAGCAGTTTGAGAGGTCAGCCCCAGCATTTT	NA	TRBV27	TRBJ1-5	NA
CASSLSTGAYAFF	TGTGCCAGCAGCCTCAGTACAGGGGCTTACGCTTTCTTT	NA	TRBV6-5	TRBJ1-1	TRBD1
CASGTTPTGHYNSPLHF	TGTGCCAGCGGAACTACGCCGACAGGGCACTATAATTCACCCCTCCACTTT	NA	TRBV27	TRBJ1-6	TRBD1
CASSVVQEGEAFF	TGTGCCAGCAGCGTAGTTCAGGAAGGTGAAGCTTTCTTT	once	TRBV9	TRBJ1-1	NA
CASSLRTVNTEAFF	TGCGCCAGCAGCTTGCGGACAGTAAACACTGAAGCTTTCTTT	NA	TRBV5-1	TRBJ1-1	NA
CASSLRQGAADTQYF	TGTGCCAGCAGCCTCAGACAGGGGGCCGCAGATACGCAGTATTTT	few	TRBV11-3	TRBJ2-3	TRBD1
CASSPDRHETQYF	TGTGCCAGCTCACCGGACAGGCATGAGACCCAGTACTTC	NA	TRBV18	TRBJ2-5	TRBD1
CASSLDRVGEQYF	TGCGCCAGCAGCTTGGACAGGGTTGGTGAGCAGTACTTC	NA	TRBV5-1	TRBJ2-7	NA